The 27 T cell receptor beta chains presented below share a single source sample, sequenced in a study of blood T cells in healthy people across ages (dated by TCRdb to between 2015 and 2016). Library generation was performed with 5' RACE. A second PCR of about 7 to 12 cycles was performed with a sample-barcoded 5' primer and a J-beta primer mix. TCRdb applied fastp at Q25 and MiXCR to the public reads, then kept only in-frame beta chains. Rows are unified per CDR3 protein, each entry keeping the most common DNA and genes. The sample table shows around 1,800,000 distinct CDR3 sequences, and approximately 39% are seen once. The biggest ten clones account for under 30% of the sample. Input material: blood. These receptors all come from a human donor in good health.

A few counts support this clonotype. This chain links TRBV4-3 with TRBJ1-2; D is unclear. From germline, CDR1 is LGHNA and CDR2 YSLEER. The CDR3 spans 13 residues. V lost 4 bases and J 8 bases, leaving 14 bases between the germline ends. CDR3: CASSPTPLGGYTF. In nucleotides, the CDR3 is TGCGCCAGCAGCCCAACTCCACTGGGAGGCTACACCTTC.

This clonotype was observed a handful of times. V and J are TRBV5-5 and TRBJ2-7, with 12 bases aligning to TRBD1. This CDR3 region has 19 residues. Trimming cost V 4 bases and J 0 bases; bases outside gene matches: 14. The V gene's germline CDR1 is SGHKS and CDR2 YYEKEE (reference sequence). The CDR3 reads CASSHQGQGAYGSSYEQYF. The CDR3 DNA sequence: TGTGCCAGCAGCCACCAGGGACAGGGGGCATATGGGTCCTCCTACGAGCAGTACTTC.

The V gene is TRBV15, the J gene TRBJ2-1; D gene unclear. V was cut by 6 bases and J by 3 bases, with 6 bases left in between. CDR3 length equals 12 residues. CDR1 and CDR2 from the germline V gene are LNHNV and YYDKDF (reference sequence). The CDR3 DNA reads as TGTGCCACCAGTGAATACTACAATGAGCAGTTCTTC. Translation gives CATSEYYNEQFF. The whole variable domain, remainder taken from reference TRBV15 and TRBJ2-1, is DAMVIQNPRYQVTQFGKPVTLSCSQTLNHNVMYWYQQKSSQAPKLLFHYYDKDFNNEADTPDNFQSRRPNTSFCFLDIRSPGLGDTAMYLCATSEYYNEQFFGPGTRLTVL.

The table lists this clonotype with a few counts. The V gene is TRBV4-1, the J gene TRBJ2-7; possible D gene TRBD1, 6 bases. Germline CDR1 reads MGHRA; CDR2 reads YSYEKL. CDR3 size: 12 residues. Trimming pared 1 base from V and 6 bases from J, leaving 7 bases between. In DNA form, the CDR3 reads TGCGCCAGCAGCCAAGCAGGGGTCGAGCAGTACTTC. This gives the protein CASSQAGVEQYF.

To note about this clonotype: One base separates it from a far larger clone, so it is likely a read error. The chain has TRBV28 and TRBJ1-4, with D unresolved. Trimming left V 3 bases short and J 9 bases short, with 5 bases between. Germline lookup yields CDR1 MDHEN and CDR2 SYDVKM. The CDR3 spans 11 residues. CDR3 region: CASSLGQKLFF. The DNA for the CDR3 is TGTGCCAGCAGTTTGGGTCAAAAACTGTTTTTT. The complete variable domain, with remaining parts taken from reference TRBV28 and TRBJ1-4, reads DVKVTQSSRYLVKRTGEKVFLECVQDMDHENMFWYRQDPGLGLRLIYFSYDVKMKEKGDIPEGYSVSREKKERFSLILESASTNQTSMYLCASSLGQKLFFGSGTQLSVL.

This clonotype was observed many times. This sequence joins TRBV29-1 and TRBJ1-2; TRBD1 is a possible D gene (6 bases). CDR1 and CDR2 from the germline V gene are SQVTM and ANQGSEA. Between the trimmed V and J ends, which lost 3 bases and 4 bases, there was a span of 21 bases. There are 16 residues in the CDR3. CDR3 in amino acids: CSVDPPTGFRGYGYTF. DNA for the CDR3: TGCAGCGTTGATCCCCCTACAGGGTTTCGGGGCTATGGCTACACCTTC.

This clonotype was found a few times. This sequence joins TRBV7-8 and TRBJ2-4; either TRBD1 or TRBD2 may fit D (7 bases each). With the DNA end fitting TRBJ2-7 better, the J assignment may be wrong. The germline V gene encodes CDR1 SGHVS and CDR2 FQNEAQ. This CDR3 region has 22 residues. Here the CDR3 DNA reads TGTGCCAGCAGCTTAGCTGGGAGGGGGTACGAAGGGGGCCCACCCTTAAAATACGAGCAGTACTTC. Translated, it gives CASSLAGRGYEGGPPLKYEQYF.

This clonotype was counted only a few times. The gene calls are TRBV5-1 and TRBJ2-7, with D hard to call. CDR1 is SGHRS and CDR2 is YFSETQ in the germline V gene. The CDR3 runs to 12 residues. The V and J ends lost 3 bases and 4 bases respectively, with 8 bases between them. CDR3 amino acids: CASSSRKYEQYF. Written as DNA, the CDR3 is TGCGCCAGCAGCTCCCGTAAATACGAGCAGTACTTC.

This chain's CDR3 is CASGTDRVANNEQFF. CDR3 in DNA: TGTGCCAGCGGCACCGACAGGGTGGCCAACAATGAGCAGTTCTTC. V gene TRBV5-5 combines with J gene TRBJ2-1, with 7 bases identical to TRBD1. The germline CDR1 and CDR2 sequences are SGHKS and YYEKEE (reference sequence). J was trimmed by 5 bases and V by 7 bases; bases with no gene match: 12. The CDR3 has 15 amino acids.

In its sample, this clonotype was seen a few times. The DNA is omitted, as the CDR3 cannot be located on it reliably, and the CDR3 follows TCRdb's listing. The genes are TRBV29-1 and TRBJ2-2; the table assigns TRBD1, which was not confirmed against the DNA. Germline lookup yields CDR1 SQVTM and CDR2 ANQGSEA. Termini included, the CDR3 measures 14 amino acids. The chain's CDR3 is CSVAPGTDTGERFF.

This clonotype was counted a few times. V usage is TRBV6-6 and J usage is TRBJ2-1; the D gene could be TRBD1 or TRBD2 (5 bases each). Germline CDR1 reads MNHNY; CDR2 reads SVGAGI (reference sequence). The CDR3 extends over 16 amino acids. Trimming took off 4 bases at V and 0 bases at J, with 13 bases between the two ends. This CDR3 reads CASSSPGRSSYNEQFF. In DNA form, the CDR3 reads TGTGCCAGCAGTTCTCCGGGGCGAAGCTCCTACAATGAGCAGTTCTTC.

As for this clonotype: The junction does not match germline at one end; this may be a read error. The chain carries TRBV18 and TRBJ2-5, with a weak D call TRBD2 (7 bases). Germline V gene data show CDR1 as KGHSH and CDR2 as LQKENI. The CDR3 spans 15 residues. The CDR3 DNA reads TGTACCAGCACCCGGGGGGCTATATTGGAGGAGACCCAGTACTTC. Its protein is CTSTRGAILEETQYF.

The rearrangement links TRBV5-6 to TRBJ2-7; D is unclear. CDR3 length equals 11 residues. Germline lookup yields CDR1 SGHDT and CDR2 YYEEEE. Deletions cut 3 bases from V and 9 bases from J, with 10 bases between. CDR3 region: CASSYNGAQYF. CDR3 nucleotides: TGTGCCAGCAGCTACAACGGTGCGCAGTACTTC.

In this sample, this clonotype turned up a few times. The CDR3 DNA is TGTGCCAGCAGCTTAGTTGGTGTCAGCACTGAAAAACTGTTTTTT. This codes for CASSLVGVSTEKLFF. The V call is TRBV7-6, the J call TRBJ1-4; D call uncertain. V was trimmed by 1 base and J by 7 bases, leaving 13 bases between them. The CDR3 is made up of 15 amino acids. Germline CDR1 and CDR2: SGHVS and FNYEAQ.

The J gene is TRBJ1-1, the V gene TRBV5-1; 8 bases are shared with TRBD1. This CDR3 has 18 residues. Germline CDR1 SGHRS, CDR2 YFSETQ. Trimming at V came to 4 bases and at J to 0 bases, leaving 14 bases not matched to a gene. DNA of the CDR3: TGCGCCAGCAGCGTACCGGGACAGGAAGATCCCATGAACACTGAAGCTTTCTTT. Translated: CASSVPGQEDPMNTEAFF. Full variable domain (rest looked up from reference TRBV5-1 and TRBJ1-1): KAGVTQTPRYLIKTRGQQVTLSCSPISGHRSVSWYQQTPGQGLQFLFEYFSETQRNKGNFPGRFSGRQFSNSRSEMNVSTLELGDSALYLCASSVPGQEDPMNTEAFFGQGTRLTVV.

In its sample, this clonotype was seen a few times. The rearrangement joins TRBV7-2 to TRBJ1-2; D not certain. The CDR3 totals 17 residues. The V end lost 1 base, the J end lost 7 bases, and 22 bases lay between the germline ends. From germline, CDR1 is SGHTA and CDR2 FQGNSA. The CDR3 loop is CASSLDLSGVWAIGYTF. The CDR3 DNA is TGTGCCAGCAGCTTAGATCTCTCCGGGGTCTGGGCTATTGGCTACACCTTC.

This clonotype was detected only once. One end of the junction does not line up with germline, which may come from a read error. V gene TRBV7-9 combines with J gene TRBJ1-4; 8 bases match TRBD1. The V gene's germline CDR1 is SEHNR and CDR2 FQNEAQ (reference sequence). This CDR3 contains 16 residues. The CDR3: CASSPAGGATNEKLFF. In DNA form, the CDR3 reads TGTGCTAGCAGCCCAGCAGGGGGCGCGACTAATGAAAAACTGTTTTTT.

The rearrangement joins TRBV5-1 to TRBJ2-3, with 9 nucleotides matching TRBD1. Germline trimming cut 4 bases from V and 3 bases from J; bases unmatched to any gene: 9. The V gene's germline CDR1 is SGHRS and CDR2 YFSETQ. The CDR3 is 16 residues long. CDR3: CASSPTQGAETDTQYF. Here the CDR3 DNA reads TGCGCCAGCAGCCCCACACAGGGGGCCGAAACAGATACGCAGTATTTT.

V usage is TRBV20-1 and J usage is TRBJ2-5; D remains ambiguous. With the DNA end fitting TRBJ2-7 better, the J assignment may be wrong. The CDR3 has 12 amino acids. CDR1 is DFQATT, CDR2 SNEGSKA, per germline (reference sequence). CDR3 nucleotides: TGCAGTGCTAGGTGGTTAGGTGACGAGCAGTACTTC. Encoded protein: CSARWLGDEQYF.

This clonotype was observed a handful of times. This sequence joins TRBV7-9 and TRBJ2-7; 9 bases fit TRBD1. The ends lost 2 bases at V and 0 bases at J; junction bases unmatched: 5. Germline V CDR1 and CDR2: SEHNR, FQNEAQ (reference sequence). The CDR3 runs to 16 residues. CDR3 nucleotide sequence: TGTGCCAGCAGCTTAACACAGGGGGCTATCTCCTACGAGCAGTACTTC. It yields the protein CASSLTQGAISYEQYF.

As for this clonotype: The junction departs from germline at one end; a sequencing error may be responsible. The gene calls are TRBV5-1 and TRBJ2-1, with 11 bases aligning to TRBD1. Germline V gene data show CDR1 as SGHRS and CDR2 as YFSETQ. The CDR3 is 16 residues long. This CDR3 is CASSRTGQGAVNEPFF. CDR3 coding DNA: TGCGCCAGCAGCCGGACCGGACAGGGGGCTGTCAATGAGCCGTTCTTC.

The rearrangement links TRBV19 to TRBJ2-1, with 11 bases fitting TRBD1. The CDR3 sequence is 15 residues long. Germline V gene data show CDR1 as LNHDA and CDR2 as SQIVND (reference sequence). Germline trimming cut 3 bases from V and 7 bases from J; bases unmatched to any gene: 5. The CDR3 coding sequence is TGTGCCAGTAGTATGGGGACAGGGGGTAGTAATGAGCAGTTCTTC. Protein sequence: CASSMGTGGSNEQFF.

This clonotype was detected only a few times. This sequence joins TRBV4-3 and TRBJ2-7; D might be TRBD1 or TRBD2, each matching 5 bases. V shed 3 bases and J shed 3 bases, with 15 bases lying between them. CDR3 length: 15 amino acids. Germline V gene sequence: CDR1 LGHNA, CDR2 YSLEER. The CDR3, as DNA: TGCGCCAGCAGCCAGGGGTCGGGGCCAGGCTACGAGCAGTACTTC. Its translation is CASSQGSGPGYEQYF.

This clonotype was detected only once. The CDR3 bases are TGTGCCAGCAGTTTAATGTCAGCATTGCGATCTTATGAGCAGTTCTTC. Residues: CASSLMSALRSYEQFF. The V gene is TRBV12-3 or TRBV12-4, the J gene TRBJ2-1; the D is unclear. The ends were cut back, 2 bases at V and 8 bases at J, with 19 bases in the middle. The CDR3 sequence is 16 residues long.

The rearrangement joins TRBV10-3 to TRBJ2-3; D remains unclear. CDR3 length: 13 amino acids. Trimming shortened V by 6 bases and J by 6 bases, and 13 bases separated the two germline ends. CDR1 is ENHRY and CDR2 is SYGVKD in the germline V gene. The DNA of the CDR3 is TGTGCCATCAGCCTCCGGACCCGCGATACGCAGTATTTT. Protein product: CAISLRTRDTQYF.

J is TRBJ1-2 and V is TRBV30; D call uncertain. Germline assignment: CDR1 GTSNPN and CDR2 SVGIG (reference sequence). V was cut by 0 bases and J by 4 bases, with 9 bases left in between. CDR3 length: 13 residues. CDR3 nucleotide sequence: TGTGCCTGGAGTGTACTATGGGGCTATGGCTACACCTTC. It codes for CAWSVLWGYGYTF.

This chain uses TRBV20-1 with TRBJ2-5, with a possible D match to TRBD2 (6 bases). The V end was cut by 1 base, the J end by 1 base, with 16 bases between. The CDR3 contains 16 residues. Germline V lookup: CDR1 DFQATT, CDR2 SNEGSKA (reference sequence). The CDR3, as DNA: TGCAGTGCTAGAGTGGGCCGGGGGTGGGTCCAAGAGACCCAGTACTTC. Translated: CSARVGRGWVQETQYF.